What follows is one T cell receptor beta chain and its context. Its antigen is as yet unknown. Noted time point: week 47, end of study. All doses held 300 ug of mutant IDH1 20-mer peptide, with topical imiquimod. Eight vaccinations reached patients in weeks 1, 3, 5, 7, 11, 15, 19 and 23. Each donor presented with a new WHO grade 3 or 4 astrocytoma that tested IDH1-mutant and showed ATRX loss. This sample stems from a study of a mutant IDH1 vaccine in newly diagnosed glioma. Study-wide context: Investigators started vaccination 4-6 weeks after radiotherapy alone, or with temozolomide cycles. Antecedent treatment encompassed radiotherapy, temozolomide, or their combination; the majority received both.

This table comes from immunoSEQ multiplex PCR, and its TCRdb copy is limited to in-frame clones, with some not included. The sample records tens of thousands of clones, roughly 87% being singletons. V was trimmed by 8 bases and J by 9 bases, leaving 11 bases between them. Germline V gene data show CDR1 as MGHDK and CDR2 as SYGVNS. The CDR3 is made up of 11 amino acids. This TCR derives from a man aged 25-40 years with glioma. The material sequenced was PBMCs, taken from a glioma patient whose treatment included an IDH1 peptide vaccine. The chain employs TRBV25-1 and TRBJ2-1; no firm D call. In DNA, the CDR3 is TGTGCCAGCGGGGTTCGAGGTGAGCAGTTCTTC. Protein sequence: CASGVRGEQFF.